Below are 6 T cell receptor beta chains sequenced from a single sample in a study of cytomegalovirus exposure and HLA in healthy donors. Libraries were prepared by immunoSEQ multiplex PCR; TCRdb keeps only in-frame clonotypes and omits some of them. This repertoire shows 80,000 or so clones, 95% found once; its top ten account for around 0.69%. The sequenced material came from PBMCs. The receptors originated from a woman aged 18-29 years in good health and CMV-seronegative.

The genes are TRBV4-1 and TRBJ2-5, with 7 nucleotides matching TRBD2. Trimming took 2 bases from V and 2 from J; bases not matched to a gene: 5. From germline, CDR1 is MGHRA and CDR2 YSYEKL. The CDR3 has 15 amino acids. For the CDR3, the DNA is TGCGCCAGCAGCCAAAGGACGGGGGGTCAAGAGACCCAGTACTTC. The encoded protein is CASSQRTGGQETQYF.

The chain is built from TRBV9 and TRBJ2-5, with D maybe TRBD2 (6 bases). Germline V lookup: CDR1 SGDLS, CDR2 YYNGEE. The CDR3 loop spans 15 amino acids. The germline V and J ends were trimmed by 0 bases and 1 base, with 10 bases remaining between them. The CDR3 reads CASSVGAGTQETQYF. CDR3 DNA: TGTGCCAGCAGCGTAGGTGCGGGGACCCAAGAGACCCAGTACTTC. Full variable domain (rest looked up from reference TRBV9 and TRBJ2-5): DSGVTQTPKHLITATGQRVTLRCSPRSGDLSVYWYQQSLDQGLQFLIQYYNGEERAKGNILERFSAQQFPDLHSELNLSSLELGDSALYFCASSVGAGTQETQYFGPGTRLLVL.

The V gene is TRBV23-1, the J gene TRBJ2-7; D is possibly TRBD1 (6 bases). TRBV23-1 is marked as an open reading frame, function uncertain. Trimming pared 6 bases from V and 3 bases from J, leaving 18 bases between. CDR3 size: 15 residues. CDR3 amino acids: CASRLKGRGNYEQYF. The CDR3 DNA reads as TGCGCCAGCAGACTGAAGGGCAGGGGAAACTACGAGCAGTACTTC.

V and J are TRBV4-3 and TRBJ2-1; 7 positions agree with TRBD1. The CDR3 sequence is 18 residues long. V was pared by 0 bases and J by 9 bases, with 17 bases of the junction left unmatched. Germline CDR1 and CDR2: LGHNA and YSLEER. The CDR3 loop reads CASSQDQTGQLLGGEQFF. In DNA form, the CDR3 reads TGCGCCAGCAGCCAAGATCAGACGGGACAGCTGCTCGGTGGTGAGCAGTTCTTC.

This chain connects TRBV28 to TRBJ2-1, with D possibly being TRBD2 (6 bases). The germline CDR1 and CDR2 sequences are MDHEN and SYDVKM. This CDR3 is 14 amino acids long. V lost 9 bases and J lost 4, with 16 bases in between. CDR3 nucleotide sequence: TGTGCCAGTTTCGGGCGGGGATTATACAATGAGCAGTTCTTC. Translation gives CASFGRGLYNEQFF.

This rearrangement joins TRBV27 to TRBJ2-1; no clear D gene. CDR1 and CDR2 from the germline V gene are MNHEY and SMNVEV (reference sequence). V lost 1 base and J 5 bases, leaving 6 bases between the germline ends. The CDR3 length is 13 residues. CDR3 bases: TGTGCCAGCAGTTTATTGGCGGACAATGAGCAGTTCTTC. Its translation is CASSLLADNEQFF.